This T cell receptor beta chain was identified in a study of beta chain features in type 1 diabetes. Investigators reverse transcribed all isolated RNA, so they sequenced expressed TCRB transcripts. The assay was immunoSEQ multiplex PCR, and TCRdb's table has in-frame clones only and misses some. The sample includes roughly 140,000 clones, 8.5% to 14% of them seen just once. Study observations and caveats: Among patients, naive, central memory and Treg TCRB repertoires appeared more similar than among healthy donors. TCRB CDR3s from Type 1 diabetes patients were moderately but significantly shorter in all four CD4+ subsets.

The CDR3 has 15 residues. Germline V gene lookup returns CDR1 SEHNR and CDR2 FQNEAQ (reference sequence). The V and J ends lost 5 bases and 3 bases, in that order; junction bases with no gene match: 3. This clone was picked up one time. The target antigen is unknown. This sample includes further DNA sequences coding for the same CDR3. This chain connects TRBV7-9 to TRBJ2-1; 11 bases are shared with TRBD2. The sample was central memory CD4+ T cells from blood. The receptor comes from a man aged 18 to 30 in good health. The CDR3 region has the DNA TGTGCCAGCAGCCTTGGGACTAGCGGCTACAATGAGCAGTTCTTC. This translates into CASSLGTSGYNEQFF.